These 8 T cell receptor beta chains originate from one sample sequenced in a study of T cell responses to AZD1222 COVID-19 vaccine. Profiled with immunoSEQ multiplex PCR; TCRdb holds only in-frame clones, not every one. The sample contains about 77,000 clones, roughly 90% of which appear only once. This specimen consisted of peripheral blood, obtained 28 days after the second AZD1222 dose. The source is an adult who received the AZD1222 COVID-19 vaccine.

The chain is built from TRBV6-5 and TRBJ1-2; TRBD1 matches 9 bases. J gave up 7 bases and V 6 bases, and 12 bases lay outside the gene matches. Germline assignment: CDR1 MNHEY and CDR2 SVGAGI. The CDR3 totals 15 residues. The CDR3 region has the DNA TGTGCCAGCAGGGCCGGGACAGGGCCGGGATTTGGCTACACCTTC. Translated: CASRAGTGPGFGYTF.

The chain carries TRBV14 and TRBJ2-1; 8 bases align to TRBD2. The trim removed 4 bases at V and 8 bases at J, leaving 13 bases unmatched. The CDR3 spans 16 residues. Germline V gene data show CDR1 as SGHDN and CDR2 as FVKESK. The CDR3 nucleotides are TGTGCCAGCAGCCTTTTACTACCGGGGGGGTGGGATGAGCAGTTCTTC. Translation gives CASSLLLPGGWDEQFF.

The table lists this clone with a few counts. This chain uses TRBV18 with TRBJ2-7, with TRBD2 matching 10 bases. This CDR3 has 15 residues. With V trimmed by 3 bases and J by 2 bases, 4 bases remained unmatched. Germline V gene data show CDR1 as KGHSH and CDR2 as LQKENI. The CDR3 is CASSPSSGSPYEQYF. For the CDR3, the DNA is TGTGCCAGCTCACCTTCTAGCGGGAGTCCCTACGAGCAGTACTTC.

The chain carries TRBV18 and TRBJ1-6, with no clear D. This CDR3 region has 17 residues. Trimming pared 4 bases from V and 0 bases from J, leaving 13 bases between. Germline V gene lookup returns CDR1 KGHSH and CDR2 LQKENI. The DNA for the CDR3 is TGTGCCAGCTCACAGTACCAAGTGAGCTCCTATAATTCACCCCTCCACTTT. The encoded protein is CASSQYQVSSYNSPLHF.

V gene TRBV19 combines with J gene TRBJ2-3; TRBD1 aligns across 7 bases. The CDR3 is made up of 14 amino acids. Germline lookup yields CDR1 LNHDA and CDR2 SQIVND (reference sequence). J gave up 2 bases and V 7 bases, and 6 bases lay outside the gene matches. CDR3 residues: CASNQQGITDTQYF. CDR3 in DNA: TGTGCCAGTAACCAACAGGGGATCACAGATACGCAGTATTTT.

The genes are TRBV27 and TRBJ1-2; TRBD1 aligns across 11 bases. The CDR3 extends over 17 amino acids. CDR1 is MNHEY and CDR2 is SMNVEV in the germline V gene (reference sequence). J gave up 5 bases and V 5 bases, and 13 bases lay outside the gene matches. The CDR3 nucleotides read TGTGCCAGCAGTCCCGGGGCCGGACAGGGGGCATGGTATGGCTACACCTTC. Amino acid sequence: CASSPGAGQGAWYGYTF.

The chain recombines TRBV5-6 with TRBJ2-5; 8 nucleotides line up with TRBD2. Unmatched junction bases numbered 9, after V lost 4 bases and J lost 4 bases. From germline, CDR1 is SGHDT and CDR2 YYEEEE. This CDR3 is 15 amino acids long. As DNA, the CDR3 is TGTGCCAGCAGCCCGGTCGGGGGGGTTGGAGAGACCCAGTACTTC. Translating it yields CASSPVGGVGETQYF.

This chain joins TRBV21-1 and TRBJ2-5. TRBV21-1 corresponds to a pseudogene. The CDR3 consists of 15 residues. The CDR3 DNA is TGTGCCAGCAGCAATGAGAAGGGGACGCGAGAGACCCAGTACTTC. This codes for CASSNEKGTRETQYF.